A selection of T cell receptor beta chains follows, all from one sample in a study of T cell responses to AZD1222 COVID-19 vaccine. TCRdb's table, derived via immunoSEQ multiplex PCR, lists solely in-frame clones and lacks some. Of about 130,000 clones listed, about 91% are singletons. Sequencing used peripheral blood, obtained on day 0 of AZD1222 vaccination. These receptors were obtained from an adult in good health. CDR3s include the opening cysteine and the closing phenylalanine or tryptophan. D genes are given only for firm matches. Rows may omit the clone size; those that give it use once, few, many or a size class.

d_call | j_call | v_call | clone_size | cdr3_aa | cdr3_nt
. | TRBJ2-7 | TRBV2 | . | CASKIAAYEQYF | TGTGCCAGCAAAATCGCGGCCTACGAGCAGTACTTC
. | TRBJ2-7 | TRBV5-1 | few | CASSGQGLYEQYF | TGCGCCAGCTCGGGGCAGGGGCTCTACGAGCAGTACTTC
. | TRBJ2-7 | TRBV7-2 | . | CASSNWGSLGYEQYF | TGTGCCAGCAGCAATTGGGGAAGCCTAGGCTACGAGCAGTACTTC
TRBD2 | TRBJ2-1 | TRBV4-2 | . | CASSQLTAGGNNEQFF | TGTGCCAGCAGCCAACTAACTGCGGGGGGGAACAATGAGCAGTTCTTC
. | TRBJ1-5 | TRBV28 | once | CASSPVNGALFDSNQPQHF | TGTGCCAGCAGTCCCGTTAATGGGGCCCTTTTCGATAGCAATCAGCCCCAGCATTTT
. | TRBJ1-5 | TRBV28 | once | CASSYQVDQPQHF | TGTGCCAGCAGTTATCAGGTAGATCAGCCCCAGCATTTT
. | TRBJ2-7 | TRBV3-1/TRBV3-2 | . | CASTLAGDEQYF | TGTGCCAGCACCCTAGCCGGTGACGAGCAGTACTTC
TRBD1 | TRBJ2-1 | TRBV7-2 | . | CASSLFLGQGGGNEQFF | TGTGCCAGCAGCTTATTCTTAGGACAGGGGGGTGGAAATGAGCAGTTCTTC
TRBD1 | TRBJ1-4 | TRBV19 | . | CASSPQPGQANEKLFF | TGTGCCAGTAGTCCCCAGCCGGGACAGGCGAATGAAAAACTGTTTTTT
. | TRBJ1-4 | TRBV18 | . | CASRRTHATNEKLFF | TGTGCCAGCCGACGGACGCATGCAACTAATGAAAAACTGTTTTTT
TRBD1 | TRBJ1-3 | TRBV7-9 | . | CASSHGTEGNTIYF | TGTGCCAGCAGCCACGGGACAGAGGGAAACACCATATATTTT
. | TRBJ2-3 | TRBV7-2 | . | CASSLSRSTDTQYF | TGTGCCAGCAGCCTATCGAGGAGCACAGATACGCAGTATTTT
. | TRBJ1-1 | TRBV28 | . | CASSLTGNTEAFF | TGTGCCAGCAGTTTAACAGGGAACACTGAAGCTTTCTTT
TRBD1 | TRBJ1-2 | TRBV6-5 | . | CASRARDRGYYGYTF | TGTGCCAGCAGGGCACGGGACAGGGGATACTATGGCTACACCTTC
. | TRBJ1-5 | TRBV20-1 | . | CSARDPIRNQPQHF | TGCAGTGCTCGTGACCCAATTCGGAATCAGCCCCAGCATTTT
. | TRBJ1-5 | TRBV7-2 | . | CASSLVGGGQPQHF | TGTGCCAGCAGCTTAGTGGGGGGCGGTCAGCCCCAGCATTTT
TRBD1 | TRBJ1-2 | TRBV7-9 | . | CASSLGYGTVGYTF | TGTGCCAGCAGCTTAGGATATGGGACAGTCGGCTACACCTTC
. | TRBJ1-2 | TRBV6-2/TRBV6-3 | . | CASSYDGNYGYTF | TGTGCCAGCAGTTACGACGGTAACTATGGCTACACCTTC